Each of the 7 T cell receptor beta chains below was sequenced from the same sample in a study of T cell changes during pregnancy in multiple sclerosis. Sequencing used immunoSEQ multiplex PCR; TCRdb keeps in-frame clones, though not all of them. Among about 75,000 clones listed, 75% to 95% were seen once. The material sequenced was CD4+ T cells from peripheral blood mononuclear cells, taken before pregnancy. These receptors originate from a female donor with multiple sclerosis, enrolled in a pregnancy study.

The genes are TRBV7-2 and TRBJ2-7; TRBD2 matches 9 bases. V lost 1 base to trimming and J lost 1 base; unmatched junction nucleotides: 5. The CDR3 has 16 residues. Germline V gives CDR1 SGHTA, CDR2 FQGNSA. The CDR3: CASSLGSSGISYEQYF. CDR3 DNA sequence: TGTGCCAGCAGCTTAGGATCTAGCGGGATATCCTACGAGCAGTACTTC.

The gene calls are TRBV7-9 and TRBJ2-3; 10 bases fit TRBD1. Unmatched junction bases numbered 9, after V lost 2 bases and J lost 7 bases. The CDR3 sequence is 16 residues long. Germline V gives CDR1 SEHNR, CDR2 FQNEAQ (reference sequence). CDR3 protein: CASSLRTGQGPNTQYF. In nucleotides, the CDR3 is TGTGCCAGCAGCTTAAGGACGGGACAGGGGCCTAATACGCAGTATTTT.

The gene calls are TRBV23-1 and TRBJ2-1; 8 positions agree with TRBD2. TRBV23-1 has ORF status, its function being uncertain. J gave up 9 bases and V 0 bases, and 13 bases lay outside the gene matches. The CDR3 has 17 amino acids. Written as DNA, the CDR3 is TGCGCCAGCAGTCAATCCCGGCCCCGTAGCGGGATAGGTGAGCAGTTCTTC. It specifies CASSQSRPRSGIGEQFF.

The chain recombines TRBV10-3 with TRBJ1-1; D is ambiguous. V was shortened by 2 bases and J by 0 bases, with 7 bases between the two germline ends. This CDR3 contains 14 residues. Germline V CDR1 and CDR2: ENHRY, SYGVKD. CDR3 in DNA: TGTGCCATCAGTGAGGGTCAGATGAACACTGAAGCTTTCTTT. It yields the protein CAISEGQMNTEAFF.

CDR3 in DNA: TGTGCCAGCAGCTCACCCTTAATAGCGGGAGGCGGCTACAATGAGCAGTTCTTC. Translating it yields CASSSPLIAGGGYNEQFF. The gene calls are TRBV7-2 and TRBJ2-1, with 10 bases aligning to TRBD2. The germline CDR1 and CDR2 sequences are SGHTA and FQGNSA. The CDR3 is made up of 18 amino acids. Trimming removed 4 bases from V and 3 bases from J; junction bases left unmatched: 12.

The chain is built from TRBV9 and TRBJ2-7, with D hard to call. This CDR3 comprises 15 residues. The germline V gene has CDR1 SGDLS and CDR2 YYNGEE. Between the trimmed V and J ends, which lost 0 bases and 0 bases, there was a span of 10 bases. Here the CDR3 DNA reads TGTGCCAGCAGCGTAGTGGCGGAGAGCTCCTACGAGCAGTACTTC. It is translated as CASSVVAESSYEQYF.

The chain recombines TRBV7-2 with TRBJ2-7, with D perhaps matching TRBD1 (6 bases). Germline CDR1 and CDR2: SGHTA and FQGNSA. The CDR3 has 13 residues. Between the trimmed V and J ends, which lost 2 bases and 4 bases, there was a span of 9 bases. CDR3 region: CASSLLQGYEQYF. CDR3 bases: TGTGCCAGCAGCTTATTGCAGGGGTACGAGCAGTACTTC.